The text below deals with one T cell receptor beta chain. Using immunoSEQ multiplex PCR, the repertoire was profiled, and TCRdb retains in-frame clones only, with some absent. The sample yields approximately 200,000 clones, around 84% seen once. The approximately 120-subject validation cohort, separate from the roughly 670-subject first cohort, included the donors. The data derive from a study of cytomegalovirus exposure and HLA in healthy donors. Whole-study context: The 130 or so validation repertoires used the same platform as the roughly 700 first-cohort repertoires (as reported by a later analysis).

This clonotype was sampled from a man between 18 and 29 years old in good health and CMV-seropositive. Sequenced input: PBMCs.

The CDR3 loop is CASSIKQGSYEQYF. DNA for the CDR3: TGTGCCAGCAGTATCAAACAGGGTTCCTACGAGCAGTACTTC. V usage is TRBV2 and J usage is TRBJ2-7, with D maybe TRBD1 (6 bases). The CDR3 totals 14 residues. Trimming cost V 5 bases and J 1 base, with 12 bases left between them. Germline V gene data show CDR1 as SNHLY and CDR2 as FYNNEI. Full variable domain (remainder filled in from reference TRBV2 and TRBJ2-7): EPEVTQTPSHQVTQMGQEVILRCVPISNHLYFYWYRQILGQKVEFLVSFYNNEISEKSEIFDDQFSVERPDGSNFTLKIRSTKLEDSAMYFCASSIKQGSYEQYFGPGTRLTVT.